These T cell receptor beta chains were read from a single sample in a study of blood T cells in healthy people across ages. MiXCR, applied by TCRdb to the 5' RACE reads, yields one record per CDR3 protein. The table includes approximately 1,700,000 distinct CDR3 sequences, 39% detected once. Sequencing input: blood. The receptors shown here come from a human donor in good health. Each CDR3 is given with its conserved first and last residue. The D gene is left open where the match is weak. Clone size is stated in some rows and not others, as once, few, many or a class when expanded.

cdr3_length: 15; j_call: TRBJ1-6; v_call: TRBV12-3/TRBV12-4; d_call: -; clone_size: -; cdr3_nt: TGTGCCAGCAGTTTAGAGGGCGAAGGAGATTCACCCCTCCACTTT; cdr3_aa: CASSLEGEGDSPLHF
cdr3_length: 14; j_call: TRBJ2-5; v_call: TRBV6-2/TRBV6-3; d_call: -; clone_size: -; cdr3_nt: TGTGCCAGCAGTTACTCGTCCGGGAAAGAGACCCAGTACTTC; cdr3_aa: CASSYSSGKETQYF
cdr3_length: 14; j_call: TRBJ2-2; v_call: TRBV20-1; d_call: -; clone_size: -; cdr3_nt: TGCAGTGCTAGCGGGGGTTTGGACACCGGGGAGCTGTTTTTT; cdr3_aa: CSASGGLDTGELFF
cdr3_length: 14; j_call: TRBJ2-1; v_call: TRBV5-6; d_call: -; clone_size: -; cdr3_nt: TGTGCCAGCAGCTATCTTGGGGTGTACGGTGAGCAGTTCTTC; cdr3_aa: CASSYLGVYGEQFF
cdr3_length: 13; j_call: TRBJ1-2; v_call: TRBV10-3; d_call: -; clone_size: -; cdr3_nt: TGTGCCATCAGCTCAATGGGGCAGGCAGGCTACACCTTC; cdr3_aa: CAISSMGQAGYTF
cdr3_length: 14; j_call: TRBJ2-3; v_call: TRBV20-1; d_call: -; clone_size: -; cdr3_nt: TGCAGTGCTAAGGCGACTCCCGGGTTAGATACGCAGTATTTT; cdr3_aa: CSAKATPGLDTQYF
cdr3_length: 13; j_call: TRBJ2-5; v_call: TRBV6-2/TRBV6-3; d_call: TRBD2; clone_size: few; cdr3_nt: TGTGCCAGCAGGGGGACTACCCAAGAGACCCAGTACTTC; cdr3_aa: CASRGTTQETQYF
cdr3_length: 16; j_call: TRBJ1-2; v_call: TRBV7-9; d_call: -; clone_size: -; cdr3_nt: TGTGCCAGCAGCTCCCTACCCCGGGAAACTAACTATGGCTACACCTTC; cdr3_aa: CASSSLPRETNYGYTF
cdr3_length: 12; j_call: TRBJ1-1; v_call: TRBV20-1; d_call: -; clone_size: -; cdr3_nt: TGCAGTCCCGATTCGCCGAACACTGAAGCTTTCTTT; cdr3_aa: CSPDSPNTEAFF
cdr3_length: 15; j_call: TRBJ2-1; v_call: TRBV7-2; d_call: -; clone_size: -; cdr3_nt: TGTGCCAGCAGCCCCAGTGGCCCCATAGCTAATGAGCAGTTCTTC; cdr3_aa: CASSPSGPIANEQFF
cdr3_length: 16; j_call: TRBJ2-5; v_call: TRBV20-1; d_call: -; clone_size: few; cdr3_nt: TGCAGTGCTAGACCAGTGCGGGGACTGTACCAAGAGACCCAGTACTTC; cdr3_aa: CSARPVRGLYQETQYF
cdr3_length: 12; j_call: TRBJ2-5; v_call: TRBV12-3/TRBV12-4; d_call: -; clone_size: -; cdr3_nt: TGTGCCAGCAGACCAGAGGGGGAGACCCAGTACTTC; cdr3_aa: CASRPEGETQYF
cdr3_length: 12; j_call: TRBJ1-2; v_call: TRBV29-1; d_call: -; clone_size: few; cdr3_nt: TGCAGCGTTGAAGAGGGAGTTGCTGGCTACACCTTC; cdr3_aa: CSVEEGVAGYTF
cdr3_length: 12; j_call: TRBJ2-5; v_call: TRBV2; d_call: -; clone_size: few; cdr3_nt: TGTGCCAGCAAGAGCGACCAAGAGACCCAGTACTTC; cdr3_aa: CASKSDQETQYF
cdr3_length: 11; j_call: TRBJ1-4; v_call: TRBV7-2; d_call: -; clone_size: -; cdr3_nt: TGTGCCAGCAGCTTGGAGGGTAGGCTGTTTTTT; cdr3_aa: CASSLEGRLFF
cdr3_length: 20; j_call: TRBJ2-7; v_call: TRBV12-3/TRBV12-4; d_call: TRBD1; clone_size: -; cdr3_nt: TGTGCCAGCAGTTTAGTAGGGCAGGGGGCAGGAGGTTCTAGCTCCTACGAGCAGTACTTC; cdr3_aa: CASSLVGQGAGGSSSYEQYF
cdr3_length: 12; j_call: TRBJ2-7; v_call: TRBV29-1; d_call: -; clone_size: -; cdr3_nt: TGCAGCGTTGTGTCGGGGGCCGGGGAGCAGTACTTC; cdr3_aa: CSVVSGAGEQYF
cdr3_length: 16; j_call: TRBJ1-2; v_call: TRBV29-1; d_call: TRBD1; clone_size: -; cdr3_nt: TGCAGCGTTGGGAAACCGGGACAGGGGGCTCTTGAGGGCTACACCTTC; cdr3_aa: CSVGKPGQGALEGYTF
cdr3_length: 15; j_call: TRBJ2-4; v_call: TRBV7-2; d_call: -; clone_size: -; cdr3_nt: TGTGCCAGCAGCTATCAGCGGGGACAGGCAAACGAGCGGTACTTC; cdr3_aa: CASSYQRGQANERYF
cdr3_length: 13; j_call: TRBJ1-2; v_call: TRBV2; d_call: TRBD1; clone_size: -; cdr3_nt: TGTGCCAGCGGGGACAGGGTCGCCTATGGCTACACCTTC; cdr3_aa: CASGDRVAYGYTF
cdr3_length: 16; j_call: TRBJ1-1; v_call: TRBV7-2; d_call: TRBD1; clone_size: -; cdr3_nt: TGTGCCAGCAGCTTAAAGTTTAACAGGGGCCGCACTGAAGCTTTCTTT; cdr3_aa: CASSLKFNRGRTEAFF
cdr3_length: 13; j_call: TRBJ2-1; v_call: TRBV6-2/TRBV6-3; d_call: -; clone_size: few; cdr3_nt: TGTGCCAGCAGTTACTTATGGGGGAATGAGCAGTTCTTC; cdr3_aa: CASSYLWGNEQFF
cdr3_length: 15; j_call: TRBJ2-5; v_call: TRBV29-1; d_call: TRBD2; clone_size: -; cdr3_nt: TGCAGCGTCGAAGGGGCTAGCGGACCAACAGAGACCCAGTACTTC; cdr3_aa: CSVEGASGPTETQYF
cdr3_length: 16; j_call: TRBJ2-5; v_call: TRBV5-1; d_call: TRBD1; clone_size: -; cdr3_nt: TGCGCCAGCAGCGAAGCTGGGACAGGGGGCCAAGAGACCCAGTACTTC; cdr3_aa: CASSEAGTGGQETQYF
cdr3_length: 16; j_call: TRBJ2-3; v_call: TRBV7-2; d_call: -; clone_size: few; cdr3_nt: TGTGCCAGCAGCCCCTGGGGGACCGGAGGGGCAGATACGCAGTATTTT; cdr3_aa: CASSPWGTGGADTQYF
cdr3_length: 12; j_call: TRBJ2-4; v_call: TRBV24-1; d_call: -; clone_size: -; cdr3_nt: TGTGCCACCAGTGAATGCAGAAACATTCAGTACTTC; cdr3_aa: CATSECRNIQYF
cdr3_length: 16; j_call: TRBJ2-7; v_call: TRBV9; d_call: TRBD2; clone_size: few; cdr3_nt: TGTGCCAGCAGCGATACCCCAGAGACGGGGGGGATCGAGCAGTACTTC; cdr3_aa: CASSDTPETGGIEQYF
cdr3_length: 15; j_call: TRBJ2-7; v_call: TRBV11-2; d_call: TRBD1; clone_size: -; cdr3_nt: TGTGCCAGCAGCTTCGGGACAGGAGGACACTACGAGCAGTACTTC; cdr3_aa: CASSFGTGGHYEQYF
cdr3_length: 13; j_call: TRBJ2-7; v_call: TRBV27; d_call: -; clone_size: many; cdr3_nt: TGTGCCAGCCGCAGCCCGTATTCCTACGAGCAGTACTTC; cdr3_aa: CASRSPYSYEQYF
cdr3_length: 17; j_call: TRBJ2-6; v_call: TRBV18; d_call: -; clone_size: few; cdr3_nt: TGTGCCAGCTCCCCGCGAGCACCTAACTCTGGGGCCAACGTCCTGACTTTC; cdr3_aa: CASSPRAPNSGANVLTF
cdr3_length: 15; j_call: TRBJ1-5; v_call: TRBV7-8; d_call: -; clone_size: -; cdr3_nt: TGTGCCAGCAGCTTATGTTACAGCCCCAATCAGCCCCAGCATTTT; cdr3_aa: CASSLCYSPNQPQHF
cdr3_length: 15; j_call: TRBJ1-1; v_call: TRBV4-2; d_call: -; clone_size: few; cdr3_nt: TGTGCCAGCAGCCAAGATCTAGGGGGGTCAACTGAAGCTTTCTTT; cdr3_aa: CASSQDLGGSTEAFF
cdr3_length: 18; j_call: TRBJ1-1; v_call: TRBV29-1; d_call: -; clone_size: -; cdr3_nt: TGCAGCGTTGATGGGGTCCAGGGTCGGCGCGTGATGAACACTGAAGCTTTCTTT; cdr3_aa: CSVDGVQGRRVMNTEAFF
cdr3_length: 20; j_call: TRBJ1-2; v_call: TRBV15; d_call: TRBD1; clone_size: -; cdr3_nt: TGTGCCACCAGCAGAGATCTGGACAGGGGGCGACCTTTTTTGCCTTATGGCTACACCTTC; cdr3_aa: CATSRDLDRGRPFLPYGYTF
cdr3_length: 14; j_call: TRBJ2-7; v_call: TRBV3-1; d_call: -; clone_size: few; cdr3_nt: TGTGCCAGCAGCCATCGTAACAGAAACTACGAGCAGTACTTC; cdr3_aa: CASSHRNRNYEQYF
cdr3_length: 15; j_call: TRBJ2-7; v_call: TRBV14; d_call: -; clone_size: few; cdr3_nt: TGTGCCAGCAGCCTCGAAGGGGGGTTCTCCTACGAGCAGTACTTC; cdr3_aa: CASSLEGGFSYEQYF
cdr3_length: 15; j_call: TRBJ1-4; v_call: TRBV7-9; d_call: -; clone_size: -; cdr3_nt: TGTGCCAGCAGCTCCAACAGGGAAACTAATGAAAAACTGTTTTTT; cdr3_aa: CASSSNRETNEKLFF
cdr3_length: 15; j_call: TRBJ1-4; v_call: TRBV9; d_call: TRBD1; clone_size: -; cdr3_nt: TGTGCCAGCAGCGCCGGGACAGGGGGTAATGAAAAACTGTTTTTT; cdr3_aa: CASSAGTGGNEKLFF
cdr3_length: 16; j_call: TRBJ2-7; v_call: TRBV4-1; d_call: TRBD1; clone_size: -; cdr3_nt: TGCGCCAGCAGCCTTCAACCCGGACAGGGGGGAGACGAGCAGTACTTC; cdr3_aa: CASSLQPGQGGDEQYF
cdr3_length: 14; j_call: TRBJ2-7; v_call: TRBV5-1; d_call: TRBD1; clone_size: many; cdr3_nt: TGCGCCAGCAGTTCCGGGACAGCCCCCTACGAGCAGTACTTC; cdr3_aa: CASSSGTAPYEQYF